The subject of this entry is one T cell receptor beta chain. The data were obtained in a study of CD8 T cells in Susac syndrome. From blood CD8+ and CD4+ T cells, TCR beta sequences were generated. The multiple sclerosis control cohort comprised treatment-naive individuals presenting with stable or active relapsing-remitting disease. The TEMRA cells underwent FACS enrichment, while the CD8+ and CD4+ T cells underwent negative isolation. Reverse transcription of about 0.5 to 1 ug RNA used random hexamers. Amplification of TCR beta CDR3 across 54 Vbeta and 13 Jbeta was performed with immunoSEQ multiplex PCR. TCRdb re-derived calls from the immunoSEQ multiplex PCR reads in MiXCR, one entry per CDR3 protein. Here the sample spans hundreds of thousands of distinct CDR3 sequences, about 94% being singletons. The sequenced sample was CD8+ T cells from PBMCs. The clonotype comes from a human donor with multiple sclerosis.

CDR3 in DNA: TGTGCCAGCAGTTTTCGGGACAGCCTAGCCTACGAGCAGTACTTC. Amino acids: CASSFRDSLAYEQYF. The rearrangement uses TRBV27 and TRBJ2-7, with 7 positions matching TRBD1. The CDR3 sequence is 15 residues long. The V gene end was trimmed by 3 bases and the J gene end by 2 bases; junction bases not matched to a gene: 7. From germline, CDR1 is MNHEY and CDR2 SMNVEV (reference sequence).